This T cell receptor (beta chain) was recovered during a study of Tregs in tolerant kidney transplant recipients. At the level of the study: A roughly 3-day belatacept mixed lymphocyte reaction, sometimes plus 5-day graft donor restimulation, preceded CD4+CD25+CD127- sorting. Overall study results and limits: Biological reproducibility was not directly addressed, but technical replication error appeared minimal. The most relevant donor-specific Treg TCRbeta repertoire apparently came from expansion with activated donor B cells. Few patients were studied, so findings need validation in larger groups.

In its sample, this clone was seen a few times. Its antigen is still unknown. Method: immunoSEQ multiplex PCR; TCRdb's copy keeps in-frame clones and lacks some. Of tens of thousands of clones listed, 82% are singletons. Germline V CDR1 and CDR2: SGHTA, FQGTGA. The CDR3 covers 12 residues. The V end lost 0 bases, the J end lost 8 bases, and 5 bases lay between the germline ends. The material sequenced was Tregs from blood cultured with allogeneic cells. The rearrangement links TRBV7-3 to TRBJ2-1; D remains ambiguous. This TCR was sampled from a human donor in good health. CDR3 bases: TGTGCCAGCAGCTTAACCGAGGATGAGCAGTTCTTC. This gives the protein CASSLTEDEQFF.